This passage covers 9 T cell receptor beta chains from one sample sequenced in a study of blood T cell repertoires in COVID-19. Profiled with immunoSEQ multiplex PCR; TCRdb holds only in-frame clones, not every one. This table has 160,000 or so clones, over 75% appearing once. Sequenced material: peripheral blood. The source is a human donor in a cohort sampled during active COVID-19.

This chain uses TRBV2 with TRBJ2-7, with TRBD2 matching 8 bases. Germline V gene sequence: CDR1 SNHLY, CDR2 FYNNEI. This CDR3 has 13 residues. V trimming: 7 bases; J trimming: 1 base; junction bases outside the gene matches: 3. CDR3 region: CASKLADSYEQYF. Written as DNA, the CDR3 is TGTGCCAGCAAACTAGCGGATTCCTACGAGCAGTACTTC.

V is TRBV27 and J is TRBJ1-1, with D perhaps TRBD1 (6 bases). This CDR3 is 13 amino acids long. Trimming removed 4 bases at V and 5 bases at J, with 11 bases between. Per germline, CDR1 MNHEY and CDR2 SMNVEV (reference sequence). The DNA of the CDR3 is TGTGCCAGCAGTTCAAGGGGGAAAACTGAAGCTTTCTTT. It yields the protein CASSSRGKTEAFF.

The chain is built from TRBV6-2 or TRBV6-3 and TRBJ1-4; 11 nucleotides align to TRBD1. The germline CDR1 and CDR2 sequences are MNHEY and SVGEGT. CDR3 length: 19 amino acids. With V trimmed by 6 bases and J by 5 bases, 17 bases remained unmatched. The chain's CDR3 is CASSFSPGTGGEENEKLFF. Written as DNA, the CDR3 is TGTGCCAGCAGCTTCTCCCCCGGGACAGGGGGGGAGGAAAATGAAAAACTGTTTTTT.

The rearrangement links TRBV9 to TRBJ2-1; 10 bases line up with TRBD2. The V gene's germline CDR1 is SGDLS and CDR2 YYNGEE. The CDR3 runs to 15 residues. V lost 4 bases and J lost 7; bases outside the gene matches: 8. The CDR3 nucleotides are TGTGCCAGCAGCCCTAGGGGGACTAGCGTGAATGAGCAGTTCTTC. This encodes CASSPRGTSVNEQFF.

This clone occurred many times. The V gene is TRBV6-2 or TRBV6-3, the J gene TRBJ1-2; D is unclear. Germline V lookup: CDR1 MNHEY, CDR2 SVGEGT. The CDR3 length is 11 residues. The germline V and J ends were trimmed by 4 bases and 7 bases, with 7 bases remaining between them. The DNA of the CDR3 is TGTGCCAGCAGTTCGGCTAGTGGCTACACCTTC. As protein: CASSSASGYTF.

This sequence joins TRBV7-9 and TRBJ1-1, with D possibly matching TRBD1 (5 bases). Germline V CDR1 and CDR2: SEHNR, FQNEAQ (reference sequence). The CDR3 sequence is 15 residues long. The ends were cut back, 0 bases at V and 4 bases at J, with 12 bases in the middle. The CDR3 DNA reads TGTGCCAGCAGCTTAGCGGGGGGGGTCGGCACTGAAGCTTTCTTT. The encoded protein is CASSLAGGVGTEAFF.

The rearrangement uses TRBV19 and TRBJ2-2, with D unresolved. V was clipped by 6 bases and J by 2 bases, with 4 bases between them. Per the germline V gene, CDR1 is LNHDA and CDR2 is SQIVND (reference sequence). The CDR3 has 12 amino acids. The CDR3 reads CASRLNTGELFF. CDR3 bases: TGTGCCAGTAGGCTAAACACCGGGGAGCTGTTTTTT.

CDR3: CASSSGTGVGTGELFF. The CDR3 bases are TGTGCCAGCTCATCGGGGACAGGAGTGGGCACCGGGGAGCTGTTTTTT. The chain carries TRBV18 and TRBJ2-2; 8 positions match TRBD1. This CDR3 is built from 16 residues. J gave up 4 bases and V 5 bases, and 9 bases lay outside the gene matches. CDR1 and CDR2 (germline): KGHSH, LQKENI. Variable domain in full (rest from reference TRBV18 and TRBJ2-2): NAGVMQNPRHLVRRRGQEARLRCSPMKGHSHVYWYRQLPEEGLKFMVYLQKENIIDESGMPKERFSAEFPKEGPSILRIQQVVRGDSAAYFCASSSGTGVGTGELFFGEGSRLTVL.

This chain links TRBV30 with TRBJ1-4; 8 bases are a match to TRBD1. Looked up from germline, CDR1 is GTSNPN and CDR2 is SVGIG (reference sequence). Trimming removed 5 bases from V and 5 bases from J; junction bases left unmatched: 10. The CDR3 totals 15 residues. The CDR3 DNA is TGTGCCTGGGCTTCCAGGGGGCGGACGAATGAAAAACTGTTTTTT. It codes for CAWASRGRTNEKLFF.